The 16 T cell receptor beta chains below were found in one sample sequenced in a study of blood T cells in healthy people across ages. Together with a sample-barcoded 5' primer, a J-beta primer mix was included in a second PCR lasting roughly 6 to 12 cycles. TCRdb reprocessed the 5' RACE reads with MiXCR, giving one entry per CDR3 protein. The sample includes roughly 640,000 distinct CDR3 sequences, approximately 30% of them seen just once. Input material: blood. The source of these receptors is a woman of 80 years or more in good health.

For this clonotype: At one of its ends the junction is not consistent with the germline gene, which may arise from a read error. V gene TRBV6-6 combines with J gene TRBJ2-3, with D unresolved. Looked up from germline, CDR1 is MNHNY and CDR2 is SVGAGI (reference sequence). The CDR3 sequence is 16 residues long. CDR3 sequence (DNA): TGTGCCGGCAGTTACTCGGCTAGGCTAAGCGCAGATACGCAGTATTTT. It encodes CAGSYSARLSADTQYF.

This sequence joins TRBV4-1 and TRBJ1-2, with TRBD1 matching over 11 bases. Germline V CDR1 and CDR2: MGHRA, YSYEKL. V gave up 0 bases and J gave up 4 bases; unmatched junction bases: 7. CDR3 length: 17 amino acids. Here the CDR3 DNA reads TGCGCCAGCAGCCAAGATGGGAGGACAGGGGGCGTCTATGGCTACACCTTC. Translating gives CASSQDGRTGGVYGYTF.

This clonotype was observed once. A much more abundant neighbour one base away suggests this may be a read error. This rearrangement joins TRBV5-1 to TRBJ2-1; 8 nucleotides agree with TRBD2. The trim removed 4 bases at V and 12 bases at J, leaving 24 bases unmatched. This CDR3 has 18 residues. Germline V gives CDR1 SGHRS, CDR2 YFSETQ. This CDR3 is CASSPMPRKPGLVGGQFF. CDR3 nucleotides: TGCGCCAGCAGCCCCATGCCTAGGAAACCGGGACTAGTGGGTGGGCAGTTCTTC. The variable domain in full, with the rest retrieved from reference TRBV5-1 and TRBJ2-1, is KAGVTQTPRYLIKTRGQQVTLSCSPISGHRSVSWYQQTPGQGLQFLFEYFSETQRNKGNFPGRFSGRQFSNSRSEMNVSTLELGDSALYLCASSPMPRKPGLVGGQFFGPGTRLTVL.

Comments on this clonotype: A much larger clone is a single base away; this may be a read error. This sequence joins TRBV2 and TRBJ1-2, with D perhaps matching TRBD1 (5 bases). The CDR3 runs to 13 residues. Trimming pared 7 bases from V and 5 bases from J, leaving 14 bases between. From germline, CDR1 is SNHLY and CDR2 FYNNEI. Written as DNA, the CDR3 is TGTGCCAGCAAATCGGGACCCATGTATGGCTACACCTTC. This codes for CASKSGPMYGYTF.

Many counts were recorded for this clonotype. The chain is built from TRBV20-1 and TRBJ2-1; 8 bases are shared with TRBD2. This CDR3 contains 23 residues. The J segment lost 0 bases and the V segment lost 0 bases, leaving 25 bases of the junction unmatched. Germline V gives CDR1 DFQATT, CDR2 SNEGSKA (reference sequence). The CDR3: CSARDLLAAKQAETQTSYNEQFF. Here the CDR3 DNA reads TGCAGTGCTAGAGACTTACTAGCGGCGAAACAGGCAGAAACTCAAACCTCCTACAATGAGCAGTTCTTC.

This clonotype has just a few counts. J is TRBJ1-4 and V is TRBV3-1; 10 nucleotides line up with TRBD1. Germline values: CDR1 LGHDT, CDR2 YNNKEL (reference sequence). The J segment lost 4 bases and the V segment lost 7 bases, leaving 6 bases of the junction unmatched. The CDR3 contains 15 residues. The CDR3 sequence is CASTPRTGGNEKLFF. In DNA, the CDR3 is TGTGCCAGCACCCCCCGGACAGGGGGTAATGAAAAACTGTTTTTT.

Note on this clonotype: This may arise from a read error, as a much more abundant clone is one base away. The V gene is TRBV7-2, the J gene TRBJ2-5, with D possibly TRBD2 on 5 matching bases. Germline lookup yields CDR1 SGHTA and CDR2 FQGNSA. The CDR3 length is 13 residues. V lost 5 bases, J lost 11 bases, and 18 bases lay in between. The DNA of the CDR3 is TGTGCCAGCAGCCGTGCGGGTGGCAATGAGCAGTACTTC. Its protein is CASSRAGGNEQYF.

This clonotype was seen at least ten times. The rearrangement links TRBV12-3 or TRBV12-4 to TRBJ1-5; tentative D call: TRBD1 (5 bases). This CDR3 contains 14 residues. V lost 5 bases to trimming and J lost 4 bases, with 12 bases between them. CDR3 amino acids: CASSPRDLNQPQHF. The CDR3 DNA sequence: TGTGCCAGCAGTCCCCGGGACCTTAATCAGCCCCAGCATTTT.

This clonotype has ten or more counts. The chain has TRBV7-9 and TRBJ2-5; 13 bases align to TRBD2. CDR1 SEHNR and CDR2 FQNEAQ come from the germline V gene (reference sequence). Trimming at V came to 11 bases and at J to 1 base, leaving 7 bases not matched to a gene. The CDR3 covers 15 residues. The CDR3 DNA reads TGTGCCGGAGGACTAGCGGGGGCCCTCCAAGAGACCCAGTACTTC. Translated, it gives CAGGLAGALQETQYF. The full variable domain, rest sourced from reference TRBV7-9 and TRBJ2-5, is DTGVSQNPRHKITKRGQNVTFRCDPISEHNRLYWYRQTLGQGPEFLTYFQNEAQLEKSRLLSDRFSAERPKGSFSTLEIQRTEQGDSAMYLCAGGLAGALQETQYFGPGTRLLVL.

The sample holds a few counts of this clonotype. V usage is TRBV5-1 and J usage is TRBJ1-1; D is undetermined. V lost 0 bases and J 4 bases, leaving 13 bases between the germline ends. This CDR3 region has 15 residues. Germline-derived CDR1 and CDR2 are SGHRS and YFSETQ. CDR3: CASSLADGLGTEAFF. CDR3 in DNA: TGCGCCAGCAGCTTGGCCGACGGTTTGGGCACTGAAGCTTTCTTT.

V and J are TRBV12-3 or TRBV12-4 and TRBJ2-3, with 7 nucleotides matching TRBD2. After removal of 5 bases from V and 4 bases from J, the junction contained 12 bases not matched to a gene. The CDR3 sequence is 16 residues long. The CDR3 protein is CASSPRTRGEADTQYF. CDR3 in DNA: TGTGCCAGCAGTCCGCGGACTAGAGGGGAGGCAGATACGCAGTATTTT.

Details on this clonotype: An end of the junction differs from the germline gene, which may be a read error. CDR3 sequence: CVSSQGPRTEQFF. The CDR3, as DNA: TGTGTCAGCAGCCAAGGCCCGAGAACCGAGCAGTTCTTC. V and J are TRBV3-1 and TRBJ2-1, with D unclear. Germline values: CDR1 LGHDT, CDR2 YNNKEL (reference sequence). The CDR3 has 13 residues.

This clonotype occurred a few times. The chain couples TRBV11-2 to TRBJ1-2; TRBD1 matches at 10 bases. There are 16 residues in the CDR3. From germline, CDR1 is SGHAT and CDR2 FQNNGV. V shed 1 base, J shed 3 bases, and the junction held 5 bases outside the gene matches. The CDR3 region is CASSLGSGQGYYGYTF. The CDR3 bases are TGTGCCAGCAGCTTAGGGTCGGGACAGGGGTACTATGGCTACACCTTC. The variable domain in full, with the rest retrieved from reference TRBV11-2 and TRBJ1-2, is EAGVAQSPRYKIIEKRQSVAFWCNPISGHATLYWYQQILGQGPKLLIQFQNNGVVDDSQLPKDRFSAERLKGVDSTLKIQPAKLEDSAVYLCASSLGSGQGYYGYTFGSGTRLTVV.

This clonotype showed up many times. V usage is TRBV6-1 and J usage is TRBJ1-5, with D possibly TRBD1 on 5 matching bases. This CDR3 has 14 amino acids. Germline V gene sequence: CDR1 MNHNS, CDR2 SASEGT. Trimming removed 10 bases from V and 2 bases from J, with 15 bases in between. CDR3 amino acids: CATLGTSGNQPQHF. CDR3 sequence (DNA): TGTGCCACCTTAGGGACGTCGGGCAATCAGCCCCAGCATTTT.

The chain employs TRBV5-1 and TRBJ2-7; 7 bases are a match to TRBD1. Germline CDR1 SGHRS, CDR2 YFSETQ. The CDR3 spans 14 residues. V was clipped by 1 base and J by 7 bases; unmatched bases: 8. The CDR3 loop is CASSLKGAPGEQYF. Here the CDR3 DNA reads TGCGCCAGCAGCTTGAAGGGGGCGCCGGGTGAGCAGTACTTC.

This clonotype has a handful of counts. J is TRBJ2-1 and V is TRBV7-9, with D hard to call. This CDR3 contains 16 residues. Germline V gene data show CDR1 as SEHNR and CDR2 as FQNEAQ (reference sequence). The germline V and J ends were trimmed by 1 base and 1 base, with 11 bases remaining between them. The CDR3 DNA sequence: TGTGCCAGCAGCTTAGAGACTTCCCATTCCTACAATGAGCAGTTCTTC. Amino acids: CASSLETSHSYNEQFF. Full variable domain (outside the CDR3, taken from reference TRBV7-9 and TRBJ2-1): DTGVSQNPRHKITKRGQNVTFRCDPISEHNRLYWYRQTLGQGPEFLTYFQNEAQLEKSRLLSDRFSAERPKGSFSTLEIQRTEQGDSAMYLCASSLETSHSYNEQFFGPGTRLTVL.